The clone carrying this T cell receptor (beta chain) is judged large (0.1 to 1%). The antigen is not known. The length of the CDR3 is 11 residues. Trimming pared 4 bases from V and 3 bases from J, leaving 4 bases between. Germline CDR1 is MNHEY and CDR2 is SVGAGI. The data originate from a study of T cell repertoires in aging, cancer and after chemotherapy. Study-wide background: Paired samples before and after chemotherapy came from chronic lymphocytic leukemia patients on fludarabine- or bendamustine-based regimens.

Multiplex touch-down PCR with TRB-A/B primers amplified rearranged V-D-J TRB sequences. TCRdb re-called the multiplex PCR reads through MiXCR, storing one row per CDR3 protein. The sample lists 700 to 1,000 distinct CDR3 sequences, about 28% seen once, with around 41% in the top ten. The study, taken as a whole, reports: Rebound thymic output was suggested by rising median generation probability during chemotherapy in each cancer cohort.

Amplification of TCR beta used genomic DNA extracted from peripheral blood. The gene calls are TRBV6-5 and TRBJ2-7; no clear D. The sequence was collected from a human donor with a blood cancer. Specimen: blood. The CDR3 DNA is TGTGCCAGCAGTTCCCTCTACGAGCAGTACTTC. Residues: CASSSLYEQYF.